The present T cell receptor (beta chain) was sequenced within a study of T cell repertoires in cytomegalovirus infection. Study as a whole: Researchers turned to recently identified HLA-C-restricted CMV epitopes as well as well-studied HLA-B-restricted ones.

TCRdb used MiXCR to reprocess the reads, holding one entry per CDR3 protein. Counted here are 800,000 to 950,000 distinct CDR3 sequences, about 33% occurring once; the ten biggest clones make up roughly an eighth. General study points: The ex vivo response was dominated by HLA-C-restricted CMV-specific TCR beta clonotypes. Cumulated frequencies of public TCR beta families served to identify carriers of CMV plus the relevant HLA.

The CDR3 has 15 residues. Trimming at V came to 3 bases and at J to 8 bases, leaving 10 bases not matched to a gene. Germline V gene data show CDR1 as SGHDN and CDR2 as FVKESK. Note on this clonotype: Its antigen is unknown.

Specimen: cultured CD8+ T cells from PBMCs, collected from culture after CMV antigen stimulation. This chain links TRBV14 with TRBJ1-2; TRBD1 matches at 9 bases. The receptor was isolated from a human donor in good health (CMV status not recorded). Some clones in this sample may be carry-over from other donors' samples. CDR3 region: CASSHPTGTGWGYTF. Here the CDR3 DNA reads TGTGCCAGCAGCCATCCCACGGGGACAGGGTGGGGCTACACCTTC.